The clone carrying this T cell receptor (beta chain) was seen once. Antigen unknown. This record comes from a study of graft-versus-host responses after intestinal transplantation. Across the study: Recipients had multivisceral, liver-intestinal, or isolated intestinal transplants.

This table comes from immunoSEQ multiplex PCR, and its TCRdb copy is limited to in-frame clones, with some not included. The repertoire consists of some 110,000 clones, with 85% to 95% occurring once and the leading ten covering 1% to 1.5%. The CDR3 totals 15 residues. Trimming removed 4 bases from V and 0 bases from J, with 10 bases in between. Germline CDR1 MNHEY, CDR2 SVGAGI. Study observations and caveats: Early post-transplant falls in HvG clones accompanied the peak levels of circulating GvH clones. Analysis identified GvH clones in recipient marrow, with some appearing first in ileum or blood. Graft-donor T cell macrochimerism coincided with high graft-versus-host to host-versus-graft clonal ratios in allografts.

The chain has TRBV6-5 and TRBJ2-1; D call uncertain. The sequencing here drew on unstimulated CD8+ T cells sorted from spleen or lymph node cells, taken before transplant. The TCR sequence derives from a human donor who was the organ donor for an intestinal transplant. Here the CDR3 reads CASSFTPSSYNEQFF. CDR3 coding DNA: TGTGCCAGCAGTTTTACCCCTAGCTCCTACAATGAGCAGTTCTTC.